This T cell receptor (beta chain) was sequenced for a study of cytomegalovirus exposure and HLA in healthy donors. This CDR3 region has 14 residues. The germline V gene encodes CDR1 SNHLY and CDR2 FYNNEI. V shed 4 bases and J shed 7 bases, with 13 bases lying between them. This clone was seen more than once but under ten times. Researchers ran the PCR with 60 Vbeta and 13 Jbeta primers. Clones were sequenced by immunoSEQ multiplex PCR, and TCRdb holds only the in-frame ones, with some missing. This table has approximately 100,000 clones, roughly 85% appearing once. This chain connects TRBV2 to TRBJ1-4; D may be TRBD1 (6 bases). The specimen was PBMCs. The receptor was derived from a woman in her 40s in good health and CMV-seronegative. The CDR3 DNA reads TGTGCCAGCAGTGGACCTCAAGGGGGTGAAAAACTGTTTTTT. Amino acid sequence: CASSGPQGGEKLFF.